These 16 T cell receptor beta chains share one sample of origin, sequenced in a study of blood T cell repertoires in COVID-19 (TCRdb year 2020). Preparation of the library involved the immunoSEQ multiplex PCR assay. What TCRdb holds here is the immuneACCESS table cut down to in-frame rearrangements. Part of the clones is not present; checked against another copy, under half of the missing clones reflect an unresolved V gene, and the others are unexplained. In this sample the table shows 250,000 to 300,000 clones, around 84% of which occur a single time. Together, the top ten hold approximately 5% of the sample. Sequenced: PBMCs or T cells enriched from blood (not recorded which). The receptors stem from a middle-aged man who had been exposed to COVID-19.

V gene TRBV28 combines with J gene TRBJ1-1; 7 bases align to TRBD1. The junction had 13 bases not matched to a gene; V was cut back by 8 bases and J by 10 bases. Per germline, CDR1 MDHEN and CDR2 SYDVKM. CDR3 length: 13 residues. CDR3 bases: TGTGCCAGCCATATTGACAGGGACCGGGGAGCTTTCTTT. It encodes CASHIDRDRGAFF. The full variable domain, rest sourced from reference TRBV28 and TRBJ1-1, is DVKVTQSSRYLVKRTGEKVFLECVQDMDHENMFWYRQDPGLGLRLIYFSYDVKMKEKGDIPEGYSVSREKKERFSLILESASTNQTSMYLCASHIDRDRGAFFGQGTRLTVV.

This sequence joins TRBV3-1 (or the pseudogene TRBV3-2) and TRBJ2-1; no reliable D call. Trimming cost V 1 base and J 5 bases, with 3 bases left between them. CDR1 LGHDT and CDR2 YNNKEL come from the germline V gene (reference sequence). This CDR3 is built from 12 residues. The CDR3 coding sequence is TGTGCCAGCAGCCAAGGGCACAATGAGCAGTTCTTC. This gives the protein CASSQGHNEQFF.

This chain joins TRBV3-1 (or the pseudogene TRBV3-2) and TRBJ2-1; D is possibly TRBD1 (5 bases). The germline CDR1 and CDR2 sequences are LGHDT and YNNKEL (reference sequence). This CDR3 contains 13 residues. V lost 0 bases, J lost 9 bases, and 9 bases lay in between. The CDR3 DNA reads as TGTGCCAGCAGCCAAGATATAAGGGGTGAGCAGTTCTTC. Translation gives CASSQDIRGEQFF.

The rearrangement links TRBV7-9 to TRBJ2-5; the D is unclear. V was cut by 3 bases and J by 3 bases, with 8 bases left in between. Germline V gives CDR1 SEHNR, CDR2 FQNEAQ (reference sequence). The CDR3 runs 13 residues. The CDR3 here is CASSFPQEETQYF. DNA for the CDR3: TGTGCCAGCAGCTTCCCACAAGAAGAGACCCAGTACTTC.

The V call is TRBV27, the J call TRBJ1-2; a possible D gene is TRBD1 (5 bases). The germline CDR1 and CDR2 sequences are MNHEY and SMNVEV (reference sequence). This CDR3 spans 13 amino acids. Trimming took off 3 bases at V and 4 bases at J, with 9 bases between the two ends. The DNA for the CDR3 is TGTGCCAGCAGTTTTAATGGGGCCTATGGCTACACCTTC. Translation gives CASSFNGAYGYTF.

The chain joins TRBV18 to TRBJ1-5; 9 bases fit TRBD1. The CDR3 has 16 residues. Germline assignment: CDR1 KGHSH and CDR2 LQKENI. J was trimmed by 4 bases and V by 4 bases; bases with no gene match: 8. This CDR3 reads CASSQGGQGFNQPQHF. CDR3 in DNA: TGTGCCAGCTCACAGGGAGGACAGGGGTTTAATCAGCCCCAGCATTTT.

The rearrangement uses TRBV5-1 and TRBJ2-3; 7 bases match TRBD1. V dropped 7 bases and J dropped 2; count of bases not matched to a gene: 4. CDR3 length: 13 amino acids. Germline values: CDR1 SGHRS, CDR2 YFSETQ. The CDR3 region is CASSTGFTDTQYF. The CDR3 coding sequence is TGCGCCAGCTCGACAGGGTTCACAGATACGCAGTATTTT. Supplemented by reference TRBV5-1 and TRBJ2-3, the full variable domain reads KAGVTQTPRYLIKTRGQQVTLSCSPISGHRSVSWYQQTPGQGLQFLFEYFSETQRNKGNFPGRFSGRQFSNSRSEMNVSTLELGDSALYLCASSTGFTDTQYFGPGTRLTVL.

This clone has a single count. V gene TRBV19 combines with J gene TRBJ2-7; TRBD1 agrees at 10 bases. This CDR3 comprises 15 residues. V gave up 10 bases and J gave up 4 bases; unmatched junction bases: 13. The germline V gene encodes CDR1 LNHDA and CDR2 SQIVND (reference sequence). CDR3 sequence (DNA): TGTGCCACCAGTGCGGCTGGGACAGGGGAATACGAGCAGTACTTC. It is translated as CATSAAGTGEYEQYF.

The V call is TRBV18, the J call TRBJ2-2, with 7 positions matching TRBD2. Per germline, CDR1 KGHSH and CDR2 LQKENI. With V trimmed by 3 bases and J by 5 bases, 12 bases remained unmatched. The length of the CDR3 is 17 residues. The CDR3 region is CASSPMMGGRDTGELFF. CDR3 nucleotides: TGTGCCAGCTCACCGATGATGGGCGGGAGAGATACCGGGGAGCTGTTTTTT.

The rearrangement uses TRBV7-3 and TRBJ2-1, with D maybe TRBD2 (7 bases). The V and J ends lost 4 bases and 5 bases respectively, with 15 bases between them. The CDR3 runs 15 residues. CDR1 and CDR2 from the germline V gene are SGHTA and FQGTGA. The CDR3 coding sequence is TGTGCCAGCAGCTACGAGGGGGGGAGAGACAATGAGCAGTTCTTC. It codes for CASSYEGGRDNEQFF.

This chain connects TRBV30 to TRBJ1-4, with 7 bases matching TRBD1. Per germline, CDR1 GTSNPN and CDR2 SVGIG (reference sequence). V shed 5 bases, J shed 2 bases, and the junction held 5 bases outside the gene matches. This CDR3 is 14 amino acids long. The CDR3 sequence: CAWVRQGTNEKLFF. CDR3 DNA sequence: TGTGCCTGGGTAAGACAGGGCACTAATGAAAAACTGTTTTTT. The full variable domain, with the rest looked up from reference TRBV30 and TRBJ1-4, is SQTIHQWPATLVQPVGSPLSLECTVEGTSNPNLYWYRQAAGRGLQLLFYSVGIGQISSEVPQNLSASRPQDRQFILSSKKLLLSDSGFYLCAWVRQGTNEKLFFGSGTQLSVL.

The table lists this clone with a few counts. This rearrangement joins TRBV28 to TRBJ2-3, with TRBD1 as a possible D gene (6 bases). V gave up 7 bases and J gave up 6 bases, with 17 bases separating them. From germline, CDR1 is MDHEN and CDR2 SYDVKM. The CDR3 length is 14 residues. CDR3 sequence (DNA): TGTGCCAGCAAGTTAGGGGGTAGTGCCGATACGCAGTATTTT. It yields the protein CASKLGGSADTQYF.

In its sample, this clone was seen a few times. A read error may produce the germline difference seen at one junction end. The chain has TRBV7-7 and TRBJ2-3; maybe TRBD2 (5 bases). Germline-derived CDR1 and CDR2 are SSHAT and FNYEAQ (reference sequence). The CDR3 consists of 15 residues. The CDR3 region has the DNA TGTGCTAGCAGCTCCTCAAGCGGTAGCACAGATACGCAGTATTTT. Translation: CASSSSSGSTDTQYF.

The CDR3 loop reads CASSQPGLAPRSYEQYF. The DNA of the CDR3 is TGTGCCAGCAGCCAACCCGGACTAGCCCCGAGGTCCTACGAGCAGTACTTC. The chain joins TRBV3-1 (or the pseudogene TRBV3-2) to TRBJ2-7; the match to TRBD2 covers 8 bases. V lost 2 bases, J lost 1 base, and 10 bases stayed unmatched. From germline, CDR1 is LGHDT and CDR2 YNNKEL (reference sequence). The CDR3 extends over 17 amino acids.

The gene calls are TRBV11-1 and TRBJ2-1; the D gene is possibly TRBD1 (6 bases). V gave up 4 bases and J gave up 4 bases, with 14 bases separating them. This CDR3 is built from 15 residues. Germline V gene data show CDR1 as SGHAT and CDR2 as FQDESV (reference sequence). CDR3 loop: CASSWGQGPYNEQFF. CDR3 nucleotides: TGTGCCAGCAGCTGGGGGCAAGGCCCGTACAATGAGCAGTTCTTC. The full variable domain, in which reference TRBV11-1 and TRBJ2-1 provide the parts outside the CDR3, is EAEVAQSPRYKITEKSQAVAFWCDPISGHATLYWYRQILGQGPELLVQFQDESVVDDSQLPKDRFSAERLKGVDSTLKIQPAELGDSAMYLCASSWGQGPYNEQFFGPGTRLTVL.

The CDR3 sequence is CASRGGNNEQFF. CDR3 nucleotide sequence: TGTGCCAGCAGGGGAGGGAACAATGAGCAGTTCTTC. The chain links TRBV4-2 to TRBJ2-1; 7 bases match TRBD2. CDR1 LGHNA and CDR2 YNFKEQ come from the germline V gene. The CDR3 is made up of 12 amino acids. Trimming removed 6 bases from V and 5 bases from J; junction bases left unmatched: 1.